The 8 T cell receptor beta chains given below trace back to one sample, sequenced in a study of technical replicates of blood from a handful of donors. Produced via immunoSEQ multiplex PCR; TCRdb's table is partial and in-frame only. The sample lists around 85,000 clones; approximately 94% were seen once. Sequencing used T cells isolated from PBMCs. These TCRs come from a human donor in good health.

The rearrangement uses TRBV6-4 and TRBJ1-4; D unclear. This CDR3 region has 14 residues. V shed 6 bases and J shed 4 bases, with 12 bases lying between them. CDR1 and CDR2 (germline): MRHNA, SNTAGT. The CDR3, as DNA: TGTGCCAGCAGCGAGGGAGGTGGTAATGAAAAACTGTTTTTT. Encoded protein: CASSEGGGNEKLFF.

The CDR3 region has the DNA TGTGCCAGCAGAAGGACAGGGGGCTACGAGCAGTACTTC. Its translation: CASRRTGGYEQYF. J is TRBJ2-7 and V is TRBV28; 10 bases are shared with TRBD1. Germline V gene lookup returns CDR1 MDHEN and CDR2 SYDVKM. CDR3 size: 13 residues. V shed 6 bases, J shed 3 bases, and the junction held 2 bases outside the gene matches.

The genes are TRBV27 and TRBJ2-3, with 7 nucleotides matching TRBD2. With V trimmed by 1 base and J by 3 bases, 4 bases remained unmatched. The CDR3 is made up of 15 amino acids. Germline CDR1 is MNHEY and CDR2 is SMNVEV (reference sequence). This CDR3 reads CASSLFGEGTDTQYF. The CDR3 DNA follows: TGTGCCAGCAGTTTATTCGGGGAGGGGACAGATACGCAGTATTTT.

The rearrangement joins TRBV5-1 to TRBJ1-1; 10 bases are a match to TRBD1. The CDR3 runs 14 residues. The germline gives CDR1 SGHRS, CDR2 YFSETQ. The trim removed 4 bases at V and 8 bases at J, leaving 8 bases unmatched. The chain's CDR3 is CASSNTTGGAEAFF. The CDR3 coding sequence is TGCGCCAGCAGCAATACGACAGGGGGCGCGGAAGCTTTCTTT. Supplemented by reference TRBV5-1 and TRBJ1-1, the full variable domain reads KAGVTQTPRYLIKTRGQQVTLSCSPISGHRSVSWYQQTPGQGLQFLFEYFSETQRNKGNFPGRFSGRQFSNSRSEMNVSTLELGDSALYLCASSNTTGGAEAFFGQGTRLTVV.

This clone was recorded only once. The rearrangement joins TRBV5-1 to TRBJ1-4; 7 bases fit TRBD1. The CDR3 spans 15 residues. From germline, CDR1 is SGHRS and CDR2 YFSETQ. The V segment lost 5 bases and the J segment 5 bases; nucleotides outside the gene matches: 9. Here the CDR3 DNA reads TGCGCCAGCAGTTTACTGACAGGGAGGAATGAAAAACTGTTTTTT. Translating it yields CASSLLTGRNEKLFF.

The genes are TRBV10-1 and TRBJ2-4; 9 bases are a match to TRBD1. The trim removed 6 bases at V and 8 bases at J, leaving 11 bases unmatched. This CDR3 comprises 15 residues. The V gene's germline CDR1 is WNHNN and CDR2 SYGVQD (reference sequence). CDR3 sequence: CASRPGTGPADIQYF. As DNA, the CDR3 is TGCGCCAGCAGGCCCGGGACAGGGCCGGCGGACATTCAGTACTTC.

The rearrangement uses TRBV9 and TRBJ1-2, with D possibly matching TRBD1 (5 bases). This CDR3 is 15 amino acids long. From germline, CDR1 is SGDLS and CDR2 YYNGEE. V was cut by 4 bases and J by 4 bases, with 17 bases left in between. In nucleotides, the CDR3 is TGTGCCAGCAGCCCATTCGATGGGGGGTCCTATGGCTACACCTTC. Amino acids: CASSPFDGGSYGYTF.

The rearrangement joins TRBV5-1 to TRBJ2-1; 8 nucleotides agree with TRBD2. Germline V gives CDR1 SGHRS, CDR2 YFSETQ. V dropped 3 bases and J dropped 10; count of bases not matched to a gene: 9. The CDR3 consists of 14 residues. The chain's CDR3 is CASSSSGRTEEQFF. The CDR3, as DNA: TGCGCCAGCAGCTCTAGCGGGCGGACGGAGGAGCAGTTCTTC. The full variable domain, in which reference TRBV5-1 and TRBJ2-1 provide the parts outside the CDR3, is KAGVTQTPRYLIKTRGQQVTLSCSPISGHRSVSWYQQTPGQGLQFLFEYFSETQRNKGNFPGRFSGRQFSNSRSEMNVSTLELGDSALYLCASSSSGRTEEQFFGPGTRLTVL.